One and the same sample provided the 8 T cell receptor beta chains below, sequenced in a study of beta chain features in type 1 diabetes. Study-wide results and limits: Moderate yet significant TCRB CDR3 shortening was seen in Type 1 diabetes patients in all four CD4+ subsets.

Their specific antigens are unknown. Sequencing targeted expressed TCRB transcripts, as all isolated RNA had been reverse transcribed. Repertoires were generated with immunoSEQ multiplex PCR, while TCRdb's copy carries only in-frame clones and drops some. Of 330,000 or so clones in the sample, roughly 13% are singletons; the top ten hold 0.01%. Sequenced input: naive CD4+ T cells from blood. The receptors here all came from a woman in her late teens or twenties with type 1 diabetes.

This sequence joins TRBV19 and TRBJ2-5; D is perhaps TRBD1 (5 bases). Trimming left V 3 bases short and J 3 bases short, with 14 bases between. Germline V gene sequence: CDR1 LNHDA, CDR2 SQIVND (reference sequence). There are 15 residues in the CDR3. The CDR3 DNA follows: TGTGCCAGTAGTATGGCCGGCCAGGGCAAAGAGACCCAGTACTTC. This encodes CASSMAGQGKETQYF.

This rearrangement joins TRBV29-1 to TRBJ2-7, with 10 bases fitting TRBD1. The CDR3 covers 14 residues. The germline V gene encodes CDR1 SQVTM and CDR2 ANQGSEA. V was clipped by 7 bases and J by 6 bases; unmatched bases: 12. The CDR3 loop is CSAAGQGGVGEQYF. CDR3 DNA: TGCAGCGCTGCTGGACAGGGGGGGGTCGGCGAGCAGTACTTC.

This clone was seen a few times. The J gene is TRBJ2-1, the V gene TRBV5-4; D call uncertain. The germline V and J ends were trimmed by 2 bases and 2 bases, with 11 bases remaining between them. Germline values: CDR1 SGHNT, CDR2 YYREEE (reference sequence). The CDR3 loop spans 15 amino acids. The CDR3 DNA reads as TGTGCCAGCAGCTTTAACGAGCTAACCTACAATGAGCAGTTCTTC. Encoded protein: CASSFNELTYNEQFF.

The V call is TRBV29-1, the J call TRBJ2-7; 15 bases line up with TRBD2. Germline V gene data show CDR1 as SQVTM and CDR2 as ANQGSEA. The CDR3 covers 15 residues. The V segment lost 7 bases and the J segment 3 bases; nucleotides outside the gene matches: 7. CDR3 in DNA: TGCAGCGCGGGACTAGCGGGAGGCCCGGACTACGAGCAGTACTTC. It encodes CSAGLAGGPDYEQYF.

This rearrangement joins TRBV14 to TRBJ2-2; no definite D call. Germline lookup yields CDR1 SGHDN and CDR2 FVKESK. V was trimmed by 4 bases and J by 6 bases, leaving 6 bases between them. The CDR3 runs to 12 residues. The CDR3 spells CASSLTAGELFF. The CDR3 DNA reads TGTGCCAGCAGCCTTACAGCCGGGGAGCTGTTTTTT.

The rearrangement joins TRBV27 to TRBJ2-1, with D perhaps matching TRBD2 (6 bases). The germline gives CDR1 MNHEY, CDR2 SMNVEV (reference sequence). The CDR3 extends over 13 amino acids. Trimming took off 2 bases at V and 10 bases at J, with 12 bases between the two ends. The CDR3 is CASSLGGGDEQFF. In DNA form, the CDR3 reads TGTGCCAGCAGTTTAGGTGGAGGGGACGAGCAGTTCTTC.

The J gene is TRBJ2-7, the V gene TRBV5-1; TRBD1 is a possible D gene (5 bases). V was pared by 3 bases and J by 7 bases, with 14 bases between. Germline CDR1 reads SGHRS; CDR2 reads YFSETQ. The CDR3 loop spans 13 amino acids. The CDR3 DNA reads TGCGCCAGCAGCTCGCCGACAGATTCGGAGCAGTACTTC. Translated: CASSSPTDSEQYF. The variable domain in full, completed from reference TRBV5-1 and TRBJ2-7, reads KAGVTQTPRYLIKTRGQQVTLSCSPISGHRSVSWYQQTPGQGLQFLFEYFSETQRNKGNFPGRFSGRQFSNSRSEMNVSTLELGDSALYLCASSSPTDSEQYFGPGTRLTVT.

Only a few counts were recorded for this clone. The chain combines TRBV14 with TRBJ2-2; D is ambiguous. Germline CDR1 reads SGHDN; CDR2 reads FVKESK. The CDR3 is 14 amino acids. V was shortened by 4 bases and J by 5 bases, with 11 bases between the two germline ends. The CDR3 sequence is CASSLHTGTGELFF. DNA of the CDR3: TGTGCCAGCAGCCTGCATACCGGGACCGGGGAGCTGTTTTTT.